This TCR beta chain was documented in a study of cytomegalovirus exposure and HLA in healthy donors. In the study overall: Most genotyped donors, 65% to 85% of 398, had Caucasian-associated genetic ancestry. Study-wide results and limits: Rarity held for most TCR sequences, but there were some public TCRs that occurred in many donors.

PCR employed 60 Vbeta and 13 Jbeta primers. Some clones are missing from TCRdb's copy, which holds only in-frame ones; the method was immunoSEQ multiplex PCR. The sample lists about 160,000 clones, around 80% occurring once. In germline, CDR1 is LNHDA, CDR2 SQIVND (reference sequence). V was shortened by 7 bases and J by 7 bases, with 16 bases between the two germline ends. The length of the CDR3 is 14 residues. Concerning this clone itself: Its specificity is not known.

The V call is TRBV19, the J call TRBJ2-2, with a tentative D call TRBD2 (6 bases). The TCR originated in a man aged 35 to 55 in good health and CMV-seronegative. Sequencing was done on a sample of PBMCs. The CDR3 DNA follows: TGTGCCAGTAAACCAACCGGGGGTAACGGGGAGCTGTTTTTT. Its protein product is CASKPTGGNGELFF. Supplemented by reference TRBV19 and TRBJ2-2, the full variable domain reads DGGITQSPKYLFRKEGQNVTLSCEQNLNHDAMYWYRQDPGQGLRLIYYSQIVNDFQKGDIAEGYSVSREKKESFPLTVTSAQKNPTAFYLCASKPTGGNGELFFGEGSRLTVL.